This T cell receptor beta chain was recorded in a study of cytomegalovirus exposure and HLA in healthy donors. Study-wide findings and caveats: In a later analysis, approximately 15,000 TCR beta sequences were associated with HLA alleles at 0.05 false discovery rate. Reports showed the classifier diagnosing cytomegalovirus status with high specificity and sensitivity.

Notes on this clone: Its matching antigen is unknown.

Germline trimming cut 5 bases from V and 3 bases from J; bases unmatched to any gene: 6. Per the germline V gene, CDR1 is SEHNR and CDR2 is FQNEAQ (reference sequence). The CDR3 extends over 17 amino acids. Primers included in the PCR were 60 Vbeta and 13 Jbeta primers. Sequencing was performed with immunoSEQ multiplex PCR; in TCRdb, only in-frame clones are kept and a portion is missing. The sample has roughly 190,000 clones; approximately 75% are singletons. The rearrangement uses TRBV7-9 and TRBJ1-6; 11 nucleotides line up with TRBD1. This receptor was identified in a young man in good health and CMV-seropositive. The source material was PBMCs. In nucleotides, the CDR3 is TGTGCCAGCAGCGGCGGGACAGGGGGATTCTATAATTCACCCCTCCACTTT. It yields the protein CASSGGTGGFYNSPLHF.